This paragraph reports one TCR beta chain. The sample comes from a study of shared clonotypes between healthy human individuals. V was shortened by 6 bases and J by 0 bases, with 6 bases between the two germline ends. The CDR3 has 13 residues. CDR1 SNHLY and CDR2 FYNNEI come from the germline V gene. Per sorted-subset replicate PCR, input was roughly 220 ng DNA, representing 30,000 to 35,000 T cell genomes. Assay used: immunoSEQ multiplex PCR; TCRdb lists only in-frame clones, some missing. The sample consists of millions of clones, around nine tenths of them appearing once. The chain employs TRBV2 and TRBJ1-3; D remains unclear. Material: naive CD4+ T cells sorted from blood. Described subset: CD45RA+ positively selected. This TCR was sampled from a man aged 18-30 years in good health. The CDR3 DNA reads TGTGCCAGCAGCATTACCTCTGGAAACACCATATATTTT. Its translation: CASSITSGNTIYF.